The 13 T cell receptor beta chains below all came from one sample that was sequenced in a study of regulatory T cells in long-lasting Graves disease. Specified time point: persistent/refractory GD, antithyroid drugs over 5 years with positive TRAb. Extracted RNA from PBMCs served as the source of the TCR library. Relying on iRepertoire HTBI primers and Arm-PCR of CDR3 regions, the team built TCR beta libraries. TCRdb analysed the multiplex PCR reads with MiXCR anew, one entry per CDR3 protein. The table records about 660,000 distinct CDR3 sequences, 30% of them present only once. The sample in question was peripheral blood mononuclear cells (PBMCs), obtained when the disease was refractory, from a patient treated with antithyroid drugs. The receptors derive from a female donor with Graves disease.

At least ten counts were recorded for this clonotype. The gene calls are TRBV28 and TRBJ2-7; D possibly uses TRBD1 or TRBD2 (5 bases each). Between the trimmed V and J ends, which lost 3 bases and 2 bases, there was a span of 8 bases. The germline V gene encodes CDR1 MDHEN and CDR2 SYDVKM. The CDR3 is 13 residues long. The CDR3 DNA reads as TGTGCCAGCAGTTTGCCGGGACCCTACGAGCAGTACTTC. Translation: CASSLPGPYEQYF.

The chain carries TRBV19 and TRBJ2-2; weak D call: TRBD1 (5 bases). The V gene's germline CDR1 is LNHDA and CDR2 SQIVND (reference sequence). V dropped 7 bases and J dropped 6 bases, with 12 bases sitting between them. The CDR3 loop spans 13 amino acids. The CDR3 DNA is TGTGCCAGTACCGAAACCAGGGCCGGGGAGCTGTTTTTT. Its protein is CASTETRAGELFF.

This clonotype was counted ten times or more. The genes are TRBV28 and TRBJ1-2; D is uncertain. CDR1 is MDHEN and CDR2 is SYDVKM in the germline V gene. Deletions cut 8 bases from V and 2 bases from J, with 12 bases between. The CDR3 has 13 amino acids. The DNA for the CDR3 is TGTGCCAGCGTTCCGGTAGGAAACTATGGCTACACCTTC. It encodes CASVPVGNYGYTF.

This clonotype was seen repeatedly, ten times or more. This rearrangement joins TRBV27 to TRBJ1-4, with 7 positions matching TRBD1. Germline CDR1 reads MNHEY; CDR2 reads SMNVEV (reference sequence). CDR3 length equals 15 residues. Losses at the gene ends were 3 bases for V and 7 bases for J; bases not matched to a gene: 8. CDR3 loop: CASSLKDRVTEKLFF. The CDR3 DNA follows: TGTGCCAGCAGTTTGAAAGACAGGGTCACTGAAAAACTGTTTTTT. The full variable domain, its missing parts supplied by reference TRBV27 and TRBJ1-4, is EAQVTQNPRYLITVTGKKLTVTCSQNMNHEYMSWYRQDPGLGLRQIYYSMNVEVTDKGDVPEGYKVSRKEKRNFPLILESPSPNQTSLYFCASSLKDRVTEKLFFGSGTQLSVL.

V usage is TRBV11-2 and J usage is TRBJ1-2; D call uncertain. CDR3 length: 14 residues. Germline values: CDR1 SGHAT, CDR2 FQNNGV. V was clipped by 0 bases and J by 2 bases, with 7 bases between them. The DNA of the CDR3 is TGTGCCAGCAGCTTAGAGCCCCGGAACTATGGCTACACCTTC. Protein sequence: CASSLEPRNYGYTF.

This clonotype was counted between two and nine times. This sequence joins TRBV11-2 and TRBJ1-1; TRBD1 matches 7 bases. The length of the CDR3 is 15 residues. The germline V gene has CDR1 SGHAT and CDR2 FQNNGV. Trimming removed 5 bases from V and 3 bases from J; junction bases left unmatched: 9. For the CDR3, the DNA is TGTGCCAGCAGCACTGGGACAGCGTGGGACACTGAAGCTTTCTTT. This gives the protein CASSTGTAWDTEAFF. The variable domain in full, completed from reference TRBV11-2 and TRBJ1-1, reads EAGVAQSPRYKIIEKRQSVAFWCNPISGHATLYWYQQILGQGPKLLIQFQNNGVVDDSQLPKDRFSAERLKGVDSTLKIQPAKLEDSAVYLCASSTGTAWDTEAFFGQGTRLTVV.

V and J are TRBV10-3 and TRBJ1-1, with 7 bases lining up with TRBD1. The CDR3 loop spans 14 amino acids. Germline CDR1 reads ENHRY; CDR2 reads SYGVKD. Trimming took 7 bases from V and 1 from J; bases not matched to a gene: 6. The CDR3 DNA follows: TGTGCCATCACTAGACAGGGATCGAACACTGAAGCTTTCTTT. Translation gives CAITRQGSNTEAFF.

The chain carries TRBV24-1 and TRBJ2-3; TRBD2 matches 8 bases. Germline V gene data show CDR1 as KGHDR and CDR2 as SFDVKD. The CDR3 extends over 14 amino acids. V lost 4 bases and J lost 1; bases outside the gene matches: 0. In nucleotides, the CDR3 is TGTGCCACCAGTGAAGCGGGAGGCACAGATACGCAGTATTTT. This encodes CATSEAGGTDTQYF.

The chain joins TRBV30 to TRBJ2-7, with TRBD2 as a possible D gene (5 bases). CDR3 length: 12 residues. V was clipped by 4 bases and J by 3 bases, with 10 bases between them. Looked up from germline, CDR1 is GTSNPN and CDR2 is SVGIG (reference sequence). The CDR3 reads CAWTSPYYEQYF. CDR3 nucleotide sequence: TGTGCCTGGACTAGCCCATACTACGAGCAGTACTTC.

This clonotype was detected a few times. The chain links TRBV5-1 to TRBJ2-2; tentatively, D is TRBD1 or TRBD2 (5 bases each). The CDR3 is made up of 14 amino acids. Germline V gene data show CDR1 as SGHRS and CDR2 as YFSETQ. V lost 0 bases to trimming and J lost 5 bases, with 8 bases between them. The CDR3 region has the DNA TGCGCCAGCAGCTTGGGAGGGGAAACCGGGGAGCTGTTTTTT. The encoded protein is CASSLGGETGELFF.

Concerning this clonotype: This may arise from a read error, as a much more abundant clone is one base away. The rearrangement joins TRBV13 to TRBJ2-7; TRBD2 matches at 11 bases. Germline V gene data show CDR1 as PRHDT and CDR2 as FYEKMQ (reference sequence). The CDR3 has 16 residues. DNA for the CDR3: TGTGCCAACAGCGTAGACGGGGGACTAGCGGACTACGAGCAGTACTTC. Protein sequence: CANSVDGGLADYEQYF.

This clonotype was seen a few times. The chain carries TRBV12-3 or TRBV12-4 and TRBJ1-6; no firm D call. The CDR3 consists of 13 residues. V dropped 1 base and J dropped 6 bases, with 4 bases sitting between them. The CDR3 here is CASSLVTNSPLHF. As DNA, the CDR3 is TGTGCCAGCAGTTTAGTTACTAATTCACCCCTCCACTTT.

This clonotype has a count of ten or more. This chain links TRBV6-1 with TRBJ1-1; 9 bases agree with TRBD1. The trim removed 6 bases at V and 6 bases at J, leaving 11 bases unmatched. Germline CDR1 MNHNS, CDR2 SASEGT. The CDR3 extends over 15 amino acids. The CDR3 sequence: CASSEQGAEVAEAFF. The CDR3 region has the DNA TGTGCCAGCAGCGAACAGGGGGCAGAGGTCGCTGAAGCTTTCTTT.